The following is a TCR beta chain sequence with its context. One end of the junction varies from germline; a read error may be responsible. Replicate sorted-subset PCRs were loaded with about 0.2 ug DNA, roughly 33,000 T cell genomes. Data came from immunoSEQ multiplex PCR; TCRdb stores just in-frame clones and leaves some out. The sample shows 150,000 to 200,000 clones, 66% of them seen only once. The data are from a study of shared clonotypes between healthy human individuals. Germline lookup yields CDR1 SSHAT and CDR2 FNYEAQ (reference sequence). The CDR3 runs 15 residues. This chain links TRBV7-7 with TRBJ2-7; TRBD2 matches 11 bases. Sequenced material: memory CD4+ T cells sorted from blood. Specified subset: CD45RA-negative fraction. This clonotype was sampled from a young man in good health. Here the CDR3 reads CASSFRLAGTYEQYF. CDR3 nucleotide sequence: TGTGCTAGCAGCTTCCGACTAGCGGGAACTTACGAGCAGTACTTC.